This is a list of T cell receptor beta chains from one sample in a study of technical replicates of blood from four donors. Profiling relied on immunoSEQ multiplex PCR, and the TCRdb table lists in-frame clones only, not all of them. The table lists 70,000 to 80,000 clones, roughly 90% of them singletons, with 0.42% in the top ten. Specimen: T cells isolated from PBMCs. These receptors came from a human donor in good health. The conserved cysteine and the conserved F or W are not part of the CDR3 here.

j_gene | len | v_gene | CDR3aa
TRBJ1-1 | 11 | TRBV19 | ATMDNMNTEAF
TRBJ2-1 | 13 | TRBV4-3 | ASSQDGQGGNEQF
TRBJ2-2 | 13 | TRBV11-1 | ASRPQTPNTGELF
TRBJ1-2 | 11 | TRBV5-1 | ASNRGSGYGYT
TRBJ2-7 | 15 | TRBV5-4 | ASSGGLAGESLYEQY
TRBJ2-7 | 15 | TRBV4-2 | ASSQENRDSFSYEQY
TRBJ2-7 | 12 | TRBV7-2 | ASILSEGSYEQY
TRBJ2-7 | 12 | TRBV6-5 | ASRQGEGPNEQY
TRBJ2-7 | 13 | TRBV5-4 | ASSQESAGPYEQY
TRBJ2-7 | 10 | TRBV5-1 | ASSLVRGEQY
TRBJ2-3 | 13 | TRBV4-3 | ASSQDGREGDTQY
TRBJ2-7 | 12 | TRBV7-9 | ASRSEGTASEQY
TRBJ2-3 | 13 | TRBV29-1 | SVDATSSSTDTQY